This is a list of T cell receptor beta chains from one sample in a study of blood T cell repertoires in COVID-19. TCRdb's copy holds only in-frame clones and misses some; the assay was immunoSEQ multiplex PCR. The sample holds fewer than 500,000 clones, around 89% seen once. The sequenced material came from peripheral blood. The receptors were sampled from a woman aged 30 to 39 with acute or convalescent COVID-19. Each CDR3 is given with its conserved first and last residue. The D gene is left open where the match is weak.

>15|TRBV6-6|TRBD1
CASSYVDRGREPQHF
>14|TRBV28|TRBD1
CASRGWQGAYEQYF
>17|TRBV12-5|NA
CASGLVLSAGVVGELFF
>14|TRBV4-2|NA
CASSARGGNTEAFF
>13|TRBV24-1|TRBD2
CATGAGGRDTQYF
>16|TRBV6-5|TRBD1
CASSSRDRGRNQPQHF
>13|TRBV15|TRBD2
CATGRDGSNEQFF
>16|TRBV9|TRBD1
CASSAQQGRSGNTIYF
>14|TRBV15|NA
CATRRVPVTDTQYF
>15|TRBV7-9|TRBD1
CASSPGQGTYNEQFF
>16|TRBV6-6|NA
CASSPTRQTAPDTQYF
>13|TRBV5-1|NA
CATTGVRTGELFF
>15|TRBV4-1|NA
CASSQDGTSRETQYF
>15|TRBV4-2|NA
CASSTRRTVNYGYTF
>13|TRBV11-3|NA
CASSPRFHNEQFF
>15|TRBV10-3|TRBD1
CATGDRGLSNQPQHF
>15|TRBV28|NA
CASSPHRDYLNEQFF
>19|TRBV29-1|NA
CSVEISSTGRPTVGTEAFF
>14|TRBV5-1|TRBD1
CASSLQGAKETQYF
>17|TRBV18|NA
CASSPPGWRSSTDTQYF
>14|TRBV30|NA
CAWSVLGARYGYTF
>15|TRBV24-1|NA
CATSPAGSGANVLTF
>13|TRBV9|NA
CASSVAGGLGYTF
>14|TRBV6-6|NA
CASSYSGETYGYTF
>14|TRBV4-1|TRBD1
CASSDRANTGELFF
>12|TRBV3-1/TRBV3-2|NA
CASSPGGNEQFF
>16|TRBV30|TRBD1
CAWSDRRGQGGSPLHF
>15|TRBV14|TRBD1
CASSQVGTGETPLHF
>16|TRBV5-1|TRBD1
CASSLLTGGGTDTQYF
>14|TRBV18|TRBD2
CASSRGGVDYEQYF
>15|TRBV2|NA
CASSESGVAGEKLFF
>14|TRBV10-3|TRBD2
CAISGTSGGYEQFF
>13|TRBV28|NA
CASSLDGLLGYTF
>16|TRBV19|TRBD1
CASSTRTGESNQPQHF
>17|TRBV5-5|NA
CASSLEEIGRTEETQYF
>14|TRBV7-9|NA
CASSLDGRGQPQHF
>14|TRBV5-4|TRBD1
CASSSRTGVETQYF
>16|TRBV6-4|NA
CASSVQAIRSYNEQFF
>15|TRBV2|TRBD1
CASSEAGDRALSQYF
>14|TRBV5-1|NA
CASSLSAGGYGYTF
>14|TRBV9|NA
CASSNPAGANEQFF
>12|TRBV27|NA
CASSPNTGELFF
>14|TRBV12-5|TRBD2
CASGSVAGVETQYF
>12|TRBV12-3/TRBV12-4|NA
CASSLNTGELFF
>17|TRBV4-1|TRBD1
CASSQGTGGVKNSPLHF
>15|TRBV19|NA
CASSIVAERYTEAFF
>15|TRBV19|TRBD1
CASSIAGGTRQPQHF
>12|TRBV5-1|TRBD1
CASSLGQYEQYF
>19|TRBV28|TRBD2
CASSSTGTSGGVPSYEQYF
>14|TRBV19|TRBD2
CASRAGTISNEQFF
>15|TRBV25-1|NA
CASSDNTIRGAEAFF
>15|TRBV19|TRBD1
CASSTTGTAVYGYTF
>15|TRBV5-6|NA
CASSLSGQSVYGYTF
>15|TRBV14|NA
CASSQDGGAVTEAFF
>14|TRBV2|TRBD1
CASSEGQGQETQYF
>16|TRBV29-1|NA
CSVMSGETQSGNTIYF
>14|TRBV2|TRBD2
CASSAGGGTDTQYF